The text below deals with one T cell receptor beta chain. What it binds is unknown. This sample is drawn from a study of T cells in tuberculosis. Study-wide context: CD1B tetramers identified T cells specific for mycobacterial lipid GMM. In South Africa, adults with active tuberculosis were compared with IGRA-negative and latently infected IGRA-positive adolescents.

Study results and limitations: GMM-specific TCRs were nearer to active tuberculosis alpha repertoires, suggesting expansion.

Here immunoSEQ multiplex PCR was the method, and the copy in TCRdb shows in-frame clones only, minus some. The repertoire holds fewer than 55,000 clones, with 90% to 95% as singletons. Specified time point: new active TB diagnosis, blood taken before or within 7 days of starting treatment. On average about 100,000 T cells per donor were immunosequenced. The sequence was obtained from an adult with tuberculosis. Sequenced material: PBMCs, taken at tuberculosis diagnosis.

The CDR3 protein is CASSMEASLLGLAYEQYF. The CDR3 DNA sequence: TGTGCCAGCAGCATGGAGGCTTCCCTGCTAGGCTTGGCTTACGAGCAGTACTTC. J is TRBJ2-7 and V is TRBV7-8, with TRBD2 as a possible D gene (5 bases). Between the trimmed V and J ends, which lost 5 bases and 4 bases, there was a span of 27 bases. The CDR3 is made up of 18 amino acids. Germline lookup yields CDR1 SGHVS and CDR2 FQNEAQ. The complete variable domain, with remaining parts taken from reference TRBV7-8 and TRBJ2-7, reads GAGVSQSPRYKVAKRGQDVALRCDPISGHVSLFWYQQALGQGPEFLTYFQNEAQLDKSGLPSDRFFAERPEGSVSTLKIQRTQQEDSAVYLCASSMEASLLGLAYEQYFGPGTRLTVT.